Presented here are 6 T cell receptor beta chains from one specimen sequenced in a study of blood T cells in healthy people across ages (dated by TCRdb to about 2015). Library method: 5' RACE. For sequencing, an Illumina HiSeq 2500 was employed. A second PCR of roughly 7 to 11 cycles was performed with a sample-barcoded 5' primer and a J-beta primer mix. TCRdb reworked the public reads: Q25 trimming with fastp, MiXCR clone assembly, productive beta chains retained. Under each unique CDR3 protein, matching rows form one entry showing the most common genes and DNA. The sample profile shows approximately 800,000 distinct CDR3 sequences; approximately 53% of them were found once. The ten largest clones capture about 42% of the sample. Material for sequencing was blood. The receptors were sampled from a man at least 80 years old in good health.

The CDR3 DNA follows: TGTGCCAGGGGTCTCTCCTATGAGCAGTTCTTC. Protein sequence: CARGLSYEQFF. The chain combines TRBV7-3 with TRBJ2-1; no clear D gene. Germline values: CDR1 SGHTA, CDR2 FQGTGA. This CDR3 comprises 11 residues. Trimming pared 9 bases from V and 8 bases from J, leaving 11 bases between.

This chain links TRBV7-2 with TRBJ2-3, with D uncertain. Per germline, CDR1 SGHTA and CDR2 FQGNSA. The CDR3 is made up of 13 amino acids. V was trimmed by 3 bases and J by 5 bases, leaving 9 bases between them. In DNA, the CDR3 is TGTGCCAGCAGCTTGGGCTCAGGAGATACGCAGTATTTT. Its translation is CASSLGSGDTQYF.

J is TRBJ2-5 and V is TRBV11-2, with 7 bases matching TRBD2. With 1 base clipped from V and 10 bases from J, the junction kept 3 bases outside the gene matches. Germline CDR1 reads SGHAT; CDR2 reads FQNNGV. CDR3 length: 12 amino acids. Here the CDR3 reads CASSLVLADQYF. CDR3 nucleotides: TGTGCCAGCAGCTTAGTCCTAGCGGACCAGTACTTC.

This chain links TRBV28 with TRBJ2-2, with 7 bases fitting TRBD2. V was pared by 7 bases and J by 8 bases, with 13 bases of the junction left unmatched. The CDR3 loop spans 15 amino acids. In germline, CDR1 is MDHEN, CDR2 SYDVKM. CDR3 DNA: TGTGCCAGCACCGGGCGGGAGATTAAGTTGGGGGAGCTGTTTTTT. Protein product: CASTGREIKLGELFF.

V and J are TRBV7-3 and TRBJ2-2; TRBD2 might be the D (6 bases). Per the germline V gene, CDR1 is SGHTA and CDR2 is FQGTGA. The CDR3 runs to 14 residues. Trimming took off 4 bases at V and 4 bases at J, with 10 bases between the two ends. CDR3 bases: TGTGCCAGCAGCTCTCGGGGGTCCACCGGGGAGCTGTTTTTT. Protein sequence: CASSSRGSTGELFF.

The V gene is TRBV6-2 or TRBV6-3, the J gene TRBJ2-5; the match to TRBD2 covers 10 bases. V shed 2 bases and J 11 bases; nucleotides not matched to a gene: 11. The CDR3 spans 15 residues. Per the germline V gene, CDR1 is MNHEY and CDR2 is SVGEGT. The CDR3 loop is CASSYLASGRREQYF. CDR3 in DNA: TGTGCCAGCAGTTACCTGGCTAGCGGGAGAAGAGAGCAGTACTTC.